This TCR gamma chain was sequenced during a study of γδ T cells in repeated Plasmodium falciparum infection. The CDR3 is made up of 14 amino acids. The germline V gene has CDR1 GITISATS and CDR2 ISYDGTV (reference sequence). TCRdb re-identified clones in the multiplex PCR reads via CATT. Found here are approximately 28,000 gamma-chain clones, about 3% of them singletons; the top ten hold 30% to 35%. Regarding the study as a whole: Repeated controlled infections reportedly drove waves of new clonotype selection in Vdelta2-negative, mostly Vdelta1+, gammadelta repertoires.

This clone was seen at least ten times. The target antigen is unknown. A far larger clone is off by one base, so a read error is likely. Other DNA sequences in this specimen translate into the identical CDR3. Gammadelta T cells were flow-sorted from PBMC into Vgamma9/Vdelta2+ and Vdelta2-negative populations for bulk analysis. This sequence joins TRGV9 and TRGJ1 or TRGJ2. The J gene is absent in TCRdb and was assigned here via DNA matching to germline. The sample consisted of gamma-delta T cells from blood. This receptor was obtained from a pool of human donors (malaria-infected and uninfected, not separated). The CDR3 here is CALWEVPQPYKKLF. The CDR3 DNA follows: TGTGCCCTGTGGGAGGTCCCTCAACCCTATAAGAAACTCTTT.